One sample yielded the 16 T cell receptor beta chains listed below, sequenced in a study of cytomegalovirus exposure and HLA in healthy donors. 60 Vbeta and 13 Jbeta primers were used in PCR. Using immunoSEQ multiplex PCR, the repertoire was profiled, and TCRdb retains in-frame clones only, with some absent. In the table there are around 200,000 clones, around 86% of which are singletons. Input material: PBMCs. These TCRs come from a woman in her forties or fifties in good health and CMV-seropositive.

Here the CDR3 reads CASSRTSDTGELFF. The CDR3 DNA reads as TGTGCCAGCAGCAGAACTAGCGACACCGGGGAGCTGTTTTTT. The V gene is TRBV9, the J gene TRBJ2-2; TRBD2 aligns across 7 bases. The germline V gene has CDR1 SGDLS and CDR2 YYNGEE. V trimming: 4 bases; J trimming: 3 bases; junction bases outside the gene matches: 3. The CDR3 spans 14 residues. The full variable domain, rest sourced from reference TRBV9 and TRBJ2-2, is DSGVTQTPKHLITATGQRVTLRCSPRSGDLSVYWYQQSLDQGLQFLIQYYNGEERAKGNILERFSAQQFPDLHSELNLSSLELGDSALYFCASSRTSDTGELFFGEGSRLTVL.

J is TRBJ2-3 and V is TRBV5-1; no firm D call. Germline V lookup: CDR1 SGHRS, CDR2 YFSETQ. The V end lost 4 bases, the J end lost 1 base, and 4 bases lay between the germline ends. This CDR3 is built from 12 residues. The CDR3 DNA follows: TGCGCCAGCAGCCCTGGCACAGATACGCAGTATTTT. It yields the protein CASSPGTDTQYF.

The chain carries TRBV28 and TRBJ1-2; 11 bases agree with TRBD1. Per germline, CDR1 MDHEN and CDR2 SYDVKM. The CDR3 spans 15 residues. Trimming removed 3 bases from V and 4 bases from J; junction bases left unmatched: 4. CDR3 bases: TGTGCCAGCAGTTTTGGGGGACAGGGGGGCTATGGCTACACCTTC. Translation: CASSFGGQGGYGYTF.

This chain links TRBV15 with TRBJ2-3, with 8 bases identical to TRBD2. With V trimmed by 1 base and J by 3 bases, 3 bases remained unmatched. The CDR3 runs 15 residues. Germline-derived CDR1 and CDR2 are LNHNV and YYDKDF (reference sequence). This CDR3 is CATSRAGGATDTQYF. DNA of the CDR3: TGTGCCACCAGCAGAGCCGGGGGGGCGACAGATACGCAGTATTTT.

The chain carries TRBV25-1 and TRBJ1-2, with D possibly matching TRBD1 (5 bases). The CDR3 extends over 14 amino acids. Germline loops: CDR1 MGHDK, CDR2 SYGVNS. V gave up 3 bases and J gave up 3 bases, with 11 bases separating them. The CDR3 spells CASSEAGIDYGYTF. The CDR3 coding sequence is TGTGCCAGCAGTGAGGCAGGGATAGACTATGGCTACACCTTC.

The chain is built from TRBV28 and TRBJ1-5; unclear D gene. CDR1 is MDHEN and CDR2 is SYDVKM in the germline V gene. Trimming stripped 5 bases from V and 2 bases from J, with 13 bases between. The CDR3 sequence is 15 residues long. The CDR3, as DNA: TGTGCCAGCAGTAAGGCTAGGTTGGGCAATCAGCCCCAGCATTTT. Its protein is CASSKARLGNQPQHF.

This rearrangement joins TRBV5-4 to TRBJ2-5; 9 bases agree with TRBD1. The CDR3 runs 16 residues. The germline V gene has CDR1 SGHNT and CDR2 YYREEE (reference sequence). J was trimmed by 4 bases and V by 4 bases; bases with no gene match: 11. The chain's CDR3 is CASSPGTGWAGETQYF. The CDR3 nucleotides are TGTGCCAGCAGCCCCGGGACAGGGTGGGCTGGAGAGACCCAGTACTTC.

This chain links TRBV19 with TRBJ1-5, with 10 bases matching TRBD1. Germline V gives CDR1 LNHDA, CDR2 SQIVND (reference sequence). The CDR3 loop spans 16 amino acids. Unmatched junction bases numbered 13, after V lost 7 bases and J lost 7 bases. The CDR3 DNA reads TGTGCCAGTACTGAGACCGGGACAGGGGCTGGACAGCCCCAGCATTTT. Translation gives CASTETGTGAGQPQHF.

The V and J genes are TRBV9 and TRBJ2-3, with 9 bases identical to TRBD1. CDR3 length equals 14 residues. After removal of 2 bases from V and 8 bases from J, the junction contained 6 bases not matched to a gene. Germline V lookup: CDR1 SGDLS, CDR2 YYNGEE. CDR3 sequence reads: CASSVGTGIGTQYF. Written as DNA, the CDR3 is TGTGCCAGCAGCGTCGGGACAGGGATCGGTACGCAGTATTTT. Full variable domain (outside the CDR3, taken from reference TRBV9 and TRBJ2-3): DSGVTQTPKHLITATGQRVTLRCSPRSGDLSVYWYQQSLDQGLQFLIQYYNGEERAKGNILERFSAQQFPDLHSELNLSSLELGDSALYFCASSVGTGIGTQYFGPGTRLTVL.

The rearrangement joins TRBV6-5 to TRBJ2-3; 8 nucleotides line up with TRBD2. This CDR3 is 15 amino acids long. With V trimmed by 6 bases and J by 3 bases, 8 bases remained unmatched. The V gene's germline CDR1 is MNHEY and CDR2 SVGAGI. CDR3 DNA: TGTGCCAGCAGGCTCGGGGGGGCCGCAACAGATACGCAGTATTTT. Translating gives CASRLGGAATDTQYF.

The chain combines TRBV28 with TRBJ2-3; 10 bases fit TRBD2. The J segment lost 5 bases and the V segment lost 1 base, leaving 6 bases of the junction unmatched. The V gene's germline CDR1 is MDHEN and CDR2 SYDVKM. The CDR3 loop spans 16 amino acids. CDR3 sequence: CASSLSLAGAEDTQYF. The CDR3 DNA is TGTGCCAGCAGTTTATCGCTAGCGGGGGCGGAAGATACGCAGTATTTT. The variable domain in full, completed from reference TRBV28 and TRBJ2-3, reads DVKVTQSSRYLVKRTGEKVFLECVQDMDHENMFWYRQDPGLGLRLIYFSYDVKMKEKGDIPEGYSVSREKKERFSLILESASTNQTSMYLCASSLSLAGAEDTQYFGPGTRLTVL.

The chain has TRBV9 and TRBJ2-4, with D maybe TRBD1 (5 bases). This CDR3 has 15 amino acids. The V and J ends lost 4 bases and 2 bases respectively, with 13 bases between them. Germline CDR1 is SGDLS and CDR2 is YYNGEE. The CDR3 DNA sequence: TGTGCCAGCAGCCGCAGGGTCGAATCCAAAAACATTCAGTACTTC. It encodes CASSRRVESKNIQYF.

The V and J genes are TRBV19 and TRBJ1-1, with D possibly matching TRBD1 (5 bases). Trimming stripped 3 bases from V and 0 bases from J, with 8 bases between. CDR1 is LNHDA and CDR2 is SQIVND in the germline V gene (reference sequence). There are 14 residues in the CDR3. The CDR3 DNA reads TGTGCCAGTAGTATGAGACAGTTGAACACTGAAGCTTTCTTT. This encodes CASSMRQLNTEAFF. The full variable domain, in which reference TRBV19 and TRBJ1-1 provide the parts outside the CDR3, is DGGITQSPKYLFRKEGQNVTLSCEQNLNHDAMYWYRQDPGQGLRLIYYSQIVNDFQKGDIAEGYSVSREKKESFPLTVTSAQKNPTAFYLCASSMRQLNTEAFFGQGTRLTVV.

J is TRBJ1-6 and V is TRBV11-3; 8 nucleotides line up with TRBD1. The CDR3 loop spans 17 amino acids. CDR1 is SGHNT and CDR2 is YENEEA in the germline V gene. V was clipped by 1 base and J by 10 bases; unmatched bases: 12. CDR3 DNA: TGTGCCAGCAGCTTAGTCCCGACAGGGGTGACAGGATCACCCCTCCACTTT. Translated, it gives CASSLVPTGVTGSPLHF.

The rearrangement joins TRBV11-3 to TRBJ2-7; D is perhaps TRBD2 (6 bases). Trimming took off 4 bases at V and 1 base at J, with 14 bases between the two ends. The CDR3 runs 15 residues. Looked up from germline, CDR1 is SGHNT and CDR2 is YENEEA. The CDR3 DNA reads TGTGCCAGCAGCTGGGACGGGGGAACTTCCTACGAGCAGTACTTC. This encodes CASSWDGGTSYEQYF.

The chain joins TRBV7-8 to TRBJ2-2; 8 bases align to TRBD1. From germline, CDR1 is SGHVS and CDR2 FQNEAQ. The CDR3 length is 18 residues. V trimming: 4 bases; J trimming: 6 bases; junction bases outside the gene matches: 16. The CDR3 reads CASSSLGAGQGLSGELFF. The CDR3 coding sequence is TGTGCCAGCAGCTCGTTAGGTGCAGGACAGGGTCTTTCCGGGGAGCTGTTTTTT.